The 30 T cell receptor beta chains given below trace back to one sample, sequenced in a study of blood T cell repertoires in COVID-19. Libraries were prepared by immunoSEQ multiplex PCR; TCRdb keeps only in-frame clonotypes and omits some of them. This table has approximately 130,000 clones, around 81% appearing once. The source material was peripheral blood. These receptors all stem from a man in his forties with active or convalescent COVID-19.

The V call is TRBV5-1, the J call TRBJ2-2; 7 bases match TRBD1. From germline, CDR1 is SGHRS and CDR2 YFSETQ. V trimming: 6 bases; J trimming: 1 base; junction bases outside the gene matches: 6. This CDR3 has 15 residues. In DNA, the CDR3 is TGCGCCAGCAATAAAGGGACAGAGAACACCGGGGAGCTGTTTTTT. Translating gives CASNKGTENTGELFF.

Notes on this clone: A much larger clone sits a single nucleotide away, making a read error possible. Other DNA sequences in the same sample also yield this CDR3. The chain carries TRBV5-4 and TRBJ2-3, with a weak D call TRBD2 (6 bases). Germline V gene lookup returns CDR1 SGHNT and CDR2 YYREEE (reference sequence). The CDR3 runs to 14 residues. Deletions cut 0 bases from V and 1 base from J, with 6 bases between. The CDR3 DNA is TGTGCCAGCAGCTTGGCTAGCGGCACAGATACGCAGTATTTT. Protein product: CASSLASGTDTQYF.

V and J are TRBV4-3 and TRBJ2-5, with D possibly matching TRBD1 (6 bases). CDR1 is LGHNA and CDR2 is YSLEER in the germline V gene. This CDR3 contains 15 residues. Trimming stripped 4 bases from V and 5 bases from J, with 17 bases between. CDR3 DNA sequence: TGCGCCAGCAGCCTCGGCACAGGGAATGTGGAGACCCAGTACTTC. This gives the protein CASSLGTGNVETQYF.

CDR3 DNA: TGTGCCAGCACCTCTAGTGGAGGGCCCCAAGAGACCCAGTACTTC. Protein product: CASTSSGGPQETQYF. The chain has TRBV7-6 and TRBJ2-5; a possible D gene is TRBD2 (6 bases). Trimming removed 7 bases at V and 1 base at J, with 16 bases between. The CDR3 consists of 15 residues. Germline V CDR1 and CDR2: SGHVS, FNYEAQ.

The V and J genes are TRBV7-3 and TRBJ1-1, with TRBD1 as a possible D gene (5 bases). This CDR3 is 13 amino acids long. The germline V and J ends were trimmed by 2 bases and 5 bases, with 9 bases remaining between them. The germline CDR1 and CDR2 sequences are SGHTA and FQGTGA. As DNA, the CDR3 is TGTGCCAGCAGCTTAGGGGCACAAACTGAAGCTTTCTTT. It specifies CASSLGAQTEAFF. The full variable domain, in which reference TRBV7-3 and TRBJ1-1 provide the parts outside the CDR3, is GAGVSQTPSNKVTEKGKYVELRCDPISGHTALYWYRQSLGQGPEFLIYFQGTGAADDSGLPNDRFFAVRPEGSVSTLKIQRTERGDSAVYLCASSLGAQTEAFFGQGTRLTVV.

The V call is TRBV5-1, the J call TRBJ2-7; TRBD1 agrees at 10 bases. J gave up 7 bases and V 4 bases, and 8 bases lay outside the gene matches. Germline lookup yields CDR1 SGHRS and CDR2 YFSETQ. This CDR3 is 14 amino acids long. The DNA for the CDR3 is TGCGCCAGCAGCCCGCCGGGACAGGGGAGGGAGCAGTACTTC. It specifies CASSPPGQGREQYF.

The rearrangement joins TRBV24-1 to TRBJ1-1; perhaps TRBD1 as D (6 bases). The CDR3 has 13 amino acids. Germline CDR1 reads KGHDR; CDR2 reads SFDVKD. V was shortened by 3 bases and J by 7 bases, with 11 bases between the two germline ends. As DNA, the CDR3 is TGTGCCACCAGTGATCCGGGGACAAGTGAAGCTTTCTTT. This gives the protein CATSDPGTSEAFF.

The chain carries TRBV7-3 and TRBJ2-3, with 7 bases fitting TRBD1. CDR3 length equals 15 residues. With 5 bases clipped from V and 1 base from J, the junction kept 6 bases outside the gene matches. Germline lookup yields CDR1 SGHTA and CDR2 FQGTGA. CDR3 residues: CASSPDRVGTDTQYF. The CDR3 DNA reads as TGTGCCAGCAGCCCCGACAGGGTGGGCACAGATACGCAGTATTTT.

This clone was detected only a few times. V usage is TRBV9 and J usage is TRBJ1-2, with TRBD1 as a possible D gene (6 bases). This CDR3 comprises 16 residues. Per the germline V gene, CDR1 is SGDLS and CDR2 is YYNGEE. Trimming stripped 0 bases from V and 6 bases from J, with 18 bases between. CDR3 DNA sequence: TGTGCCAGCAGCGTAGCTAGGGGGGGAGCCTGGGATGGCTACACCTTC. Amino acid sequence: CASSVARGGAWDGYTF.

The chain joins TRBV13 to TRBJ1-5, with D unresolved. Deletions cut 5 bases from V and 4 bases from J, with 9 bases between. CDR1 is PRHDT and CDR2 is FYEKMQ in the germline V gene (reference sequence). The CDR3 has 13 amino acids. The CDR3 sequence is CASSPNRNQPQHF. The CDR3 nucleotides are TGTGCCAGCAGCCCTAACCGTAATCAGCCCCAGCATTTT.

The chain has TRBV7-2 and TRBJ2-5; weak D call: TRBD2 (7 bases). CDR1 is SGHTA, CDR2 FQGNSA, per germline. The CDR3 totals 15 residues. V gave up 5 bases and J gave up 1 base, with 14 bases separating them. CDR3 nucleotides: TGTGCCAGCAGCCCCTCGGGGGGCTTCCAAGAGACCCAGTACTTC. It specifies CASSPSGGFQETQYF.

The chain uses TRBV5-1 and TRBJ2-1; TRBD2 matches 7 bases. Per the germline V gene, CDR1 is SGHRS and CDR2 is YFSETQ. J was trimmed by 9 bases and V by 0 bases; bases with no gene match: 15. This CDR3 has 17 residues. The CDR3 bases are TGCGCCAGCAGCTTGGGCTCCAGCGGGGATCTCCTCGGTGAGCAGTTCTTC. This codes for CASSLGSSGDLLGEQFF. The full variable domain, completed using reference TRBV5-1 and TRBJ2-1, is KAGVTQTPRYLIKTRGQQVTLSCSPISGHRSVSWYQQTPGQGLQFLFEYFSETQRNKGNFPGRFSGRQFSNSRSEMNVSTLELGDSALYLCASSLGSSGDLLGEQFFGPGTRLTVL.

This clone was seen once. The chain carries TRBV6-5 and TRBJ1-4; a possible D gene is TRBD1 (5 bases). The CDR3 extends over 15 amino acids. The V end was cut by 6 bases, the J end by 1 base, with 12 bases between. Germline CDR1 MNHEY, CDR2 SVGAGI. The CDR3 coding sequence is TGTGCCAGCAGGACCTGGGGGGGAACTAATGAAAAACTGTTTTTT. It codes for CASRTWGGTNEKLFF.

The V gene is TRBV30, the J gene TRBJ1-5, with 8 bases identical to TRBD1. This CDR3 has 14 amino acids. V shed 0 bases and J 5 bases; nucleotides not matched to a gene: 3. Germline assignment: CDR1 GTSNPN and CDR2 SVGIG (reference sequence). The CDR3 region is CAWSVGQGDQPQHF. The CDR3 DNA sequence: TGTGCCTGGAGTGTTGGACAGGGCGATCAGCCCCAGCATTTT.

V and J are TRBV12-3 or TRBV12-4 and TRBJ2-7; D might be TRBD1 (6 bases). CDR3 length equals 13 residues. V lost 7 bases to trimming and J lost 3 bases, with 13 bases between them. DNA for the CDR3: TGTGCCAGCACCCGACAGGTAGGCTACGAGCAGTACTTC. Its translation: CASTRQVGYEQYF.

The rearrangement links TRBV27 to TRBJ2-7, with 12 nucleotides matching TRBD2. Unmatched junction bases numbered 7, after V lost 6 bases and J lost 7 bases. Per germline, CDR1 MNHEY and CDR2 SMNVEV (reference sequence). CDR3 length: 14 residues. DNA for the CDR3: TGTGCCAGCAGCGGACTAGCGGGGAGTCGAGAGCAGTACTTC. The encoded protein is CASSGLAGSREQYF.

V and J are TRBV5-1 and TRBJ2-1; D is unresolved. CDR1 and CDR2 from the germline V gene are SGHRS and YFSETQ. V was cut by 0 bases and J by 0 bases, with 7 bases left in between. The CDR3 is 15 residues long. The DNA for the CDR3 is TGCGCCAGCAGCTTGGGGTCCAGCTCCTACAATGAGCAGTTCTTC. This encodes CASSLGSSSYNEQFF.

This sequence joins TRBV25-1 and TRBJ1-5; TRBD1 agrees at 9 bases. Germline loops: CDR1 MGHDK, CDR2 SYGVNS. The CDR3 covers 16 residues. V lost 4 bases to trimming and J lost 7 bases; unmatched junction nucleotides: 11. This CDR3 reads CASSGTGTGKRQPQHF. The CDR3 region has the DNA TGTGCCAGCAGTGGAACCGGGACAGGGAAGCGACAGCCCCAGCATTTT.

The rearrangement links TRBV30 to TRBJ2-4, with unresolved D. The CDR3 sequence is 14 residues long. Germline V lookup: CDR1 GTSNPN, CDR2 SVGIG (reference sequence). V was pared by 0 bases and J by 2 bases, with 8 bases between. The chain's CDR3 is CAWSVPGPKNIQYF. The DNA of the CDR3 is TGTGCCTGGAGTGTACCAGGCCCCAAAAACATTCAGTACTTC.

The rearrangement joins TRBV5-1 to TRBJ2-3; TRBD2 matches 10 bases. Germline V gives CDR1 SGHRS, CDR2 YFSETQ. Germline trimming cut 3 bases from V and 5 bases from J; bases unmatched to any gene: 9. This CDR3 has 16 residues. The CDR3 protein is CASSSVGTSVVDTQYF. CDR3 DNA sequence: TGCGCCAGCAGCTCTGTCGGGACTAGCGTTGTAGATACGCAGTATTTT.

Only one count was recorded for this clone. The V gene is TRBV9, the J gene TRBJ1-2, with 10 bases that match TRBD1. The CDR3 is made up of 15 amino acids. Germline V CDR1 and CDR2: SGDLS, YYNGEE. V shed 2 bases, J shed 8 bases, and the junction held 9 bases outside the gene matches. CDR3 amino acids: CASSVAKGTGEGYTF. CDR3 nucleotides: TGTGCCAGCAGCGTCGCCAAGGGGACAGGGGAAGGCTACACCTTC.

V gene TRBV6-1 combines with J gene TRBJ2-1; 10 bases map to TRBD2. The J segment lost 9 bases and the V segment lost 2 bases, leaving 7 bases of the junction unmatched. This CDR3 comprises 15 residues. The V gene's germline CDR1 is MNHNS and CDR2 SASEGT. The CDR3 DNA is TGTGCCAGCAGTGAAATAGCGGGGGGCTCCGGTGAGCAGTTCTTC. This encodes CASSEIAGGSGEQFF.

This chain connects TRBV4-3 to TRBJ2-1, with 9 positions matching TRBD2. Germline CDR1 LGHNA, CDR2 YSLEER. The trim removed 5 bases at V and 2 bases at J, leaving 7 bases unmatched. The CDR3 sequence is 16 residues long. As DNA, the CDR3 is TGCGCCAGCAGCAGGACTAGCGCTACCACCTACAATGAGCAGTTCTTC. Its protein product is CASSRTSATTYNEQFF.

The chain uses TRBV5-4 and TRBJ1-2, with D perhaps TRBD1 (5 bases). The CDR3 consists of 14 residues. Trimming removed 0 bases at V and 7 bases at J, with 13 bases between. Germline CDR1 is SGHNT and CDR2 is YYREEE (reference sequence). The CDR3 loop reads CASSLEGVTAGYTF. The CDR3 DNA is TGTGCCAGCAGCTTGGAAGGCGTGACAGCTGGCTACACCTTC.

CDR3 nucleotides: TGCGCCAGCAGCCTGGGGGGGGGCAATTCACCCCTCCACTTT. The encoded protein is CASSLGGGNSPLHF. The chain combines TRBV4-3 with TRBJ1-6, with D perhaps TRBD1 (6 bases). V was clipped by 4 bases and J by 7 bases, with 11 bases between them. Germline loops: CDR1 LGHNA, CDR2 YSLEER. CDR3 length equals 14 residues.

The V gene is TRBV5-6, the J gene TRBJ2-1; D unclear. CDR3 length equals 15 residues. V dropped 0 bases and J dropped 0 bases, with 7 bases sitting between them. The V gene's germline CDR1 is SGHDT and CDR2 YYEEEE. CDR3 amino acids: CASSLVRYSYNEQFF. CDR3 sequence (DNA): TGTGCCAGCAGCTTGGTCCGGTACTCCTACAATGAGCAGTTCTTC.

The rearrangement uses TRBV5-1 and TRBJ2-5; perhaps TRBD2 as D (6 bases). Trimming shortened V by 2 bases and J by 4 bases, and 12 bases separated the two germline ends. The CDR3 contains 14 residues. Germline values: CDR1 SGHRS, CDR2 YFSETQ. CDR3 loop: CASSFRLETETQYF. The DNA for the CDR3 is TGCGCCAGCAGCTTCCGACTAGAGACAGAGACCCAGTACTTC.

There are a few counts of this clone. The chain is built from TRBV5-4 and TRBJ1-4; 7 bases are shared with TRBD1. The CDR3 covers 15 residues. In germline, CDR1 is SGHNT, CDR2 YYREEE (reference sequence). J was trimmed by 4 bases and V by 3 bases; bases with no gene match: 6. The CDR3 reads CASSWGTAYNEKLFF. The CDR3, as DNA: TGTGCCAGCAGCTGGGGGACAGCCTATAATGAAAAACTGTTTTTT. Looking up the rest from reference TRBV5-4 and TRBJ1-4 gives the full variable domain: ETGVTQSPTHLIKTRGQQVTLRCSSQSGHNTVSWYQQALGQGPQFIFQYYREEENGRGNFPPRFSGLQFPNYSSELNVNALELDDSALYLCASSWGTAYNEKLFFGSGTQLSVL.

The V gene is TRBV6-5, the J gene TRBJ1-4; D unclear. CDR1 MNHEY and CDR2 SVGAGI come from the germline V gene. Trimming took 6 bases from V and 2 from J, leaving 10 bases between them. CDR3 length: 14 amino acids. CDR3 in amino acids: CASRQTSTNEKLFF. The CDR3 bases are TGTGCCAGCAGACAGACCTCGACTAATGAAAAACTGTTTTTT.

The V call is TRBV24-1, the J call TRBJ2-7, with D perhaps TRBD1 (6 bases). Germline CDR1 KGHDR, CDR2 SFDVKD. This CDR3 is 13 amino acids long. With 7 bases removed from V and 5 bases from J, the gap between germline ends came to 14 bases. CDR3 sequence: CATRAGAWNEQYF. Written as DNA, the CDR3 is TGTGCCACCAGAGCAGGGGCATGGAACGAGCAGTACTTC.